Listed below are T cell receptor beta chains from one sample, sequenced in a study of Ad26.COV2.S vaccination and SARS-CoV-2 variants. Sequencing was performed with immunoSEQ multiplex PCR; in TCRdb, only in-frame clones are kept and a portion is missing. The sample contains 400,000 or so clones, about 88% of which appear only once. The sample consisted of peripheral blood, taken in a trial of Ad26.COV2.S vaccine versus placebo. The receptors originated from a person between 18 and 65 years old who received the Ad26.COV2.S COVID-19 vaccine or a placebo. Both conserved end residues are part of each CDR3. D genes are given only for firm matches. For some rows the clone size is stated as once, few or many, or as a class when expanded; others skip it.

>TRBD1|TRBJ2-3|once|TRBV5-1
CASSPGTGLFTDTQYF
TGCGCCAGCAGCCCCGGGACAGGGCTTTTCACAGATACGCAGTATTTT
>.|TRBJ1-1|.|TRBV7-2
CASSQRGVSGNTEAFF
TGTGCCAGCAGCCAGAGGGGGGTTTCAGGGAACACTGAAGCTTTCTTT
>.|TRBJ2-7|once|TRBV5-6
CASSPPQGYEQYF
TGTGCCAGCAGCCCCCCGCAGGGGTACGAGCAGTACTTC
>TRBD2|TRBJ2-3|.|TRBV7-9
CASSSQTGGPTDTQYF
TGTGCCAGCAGCTCCCAGACGGGGGGGCCTACAGATACGCAGTATTTT
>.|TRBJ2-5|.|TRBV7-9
CASSPKDSPHQETQYF
TGTGCCAGCAGCCCAAAGGACTCGCCCCACCAAGAGACCCAGTACTTC
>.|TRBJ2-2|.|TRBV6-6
CASTQQNTGELFF
TGTGCCAGCACACAGCAGAACACCGGGGAGCTGTTTTTT
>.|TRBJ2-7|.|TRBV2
CARRSGLKDYEQYF
TGTGCCAGGAGAAGCGGCCTCAAGGACTACGAGCAGTACTTC
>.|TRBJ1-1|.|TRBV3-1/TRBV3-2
CASSQASQAFF
TGTGCCAGCAGCCAGGCCAGCCAAGCTTTCTTT
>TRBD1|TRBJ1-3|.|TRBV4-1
CASSQGDRGYSGNTIYF
TGCGCCAGCAGCCAGGGGGACAGGGGATACTCTGGAAACACCATATATTTT
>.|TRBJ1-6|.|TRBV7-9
CASSLTDTSSPLHF
TGTGCCAGCAGCTTAACGGATACTAGTTCACCCCTCCACTTT
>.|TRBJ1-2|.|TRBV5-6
CASSRMGISYGYTF
TGTGCCAGCTCCAGGATGGGGATTAGTTATGGCTACACCTTC
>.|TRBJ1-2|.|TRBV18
CASSPEEKGYTF
TGTGCCAGCTCACCAGAGGAGAAGGGCTACACCTTC
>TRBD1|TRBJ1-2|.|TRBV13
CASSLGQQDYGYTF
TGTGCCAGCAGCCTGGGACAGCAGGACTATGGCTACACCTTC
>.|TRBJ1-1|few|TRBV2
CASSDNTEAFF
TGTGCCAGCAGCGATAACACTGAAGCTTTCTTT
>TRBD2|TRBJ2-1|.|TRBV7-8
CASSLDQLAGVDNEQFF
TGTGCCAGCAGCCTAGACCAACTAGCGGGGGTCGACAATGAGCAGTTCTTC
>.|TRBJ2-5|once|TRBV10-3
CAISESRWAPNSQETQYF
TGTGCCATCAGTGAGTCGCGTTGGGCTCCAAACAGCCAAGAGACCCAGTACTTC
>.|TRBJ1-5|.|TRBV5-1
CASSSSGLREQPQHF
TGCGCCAGCAGCTCCTCGGGCCTTCGGGAGCAGCCCCAGCATTTT
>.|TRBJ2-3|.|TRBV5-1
CASSSGSLSADTQYF
TGCGCCAGCAGCTCGGGCAGCCTTAGCGCAGATACGCAGTATTTT
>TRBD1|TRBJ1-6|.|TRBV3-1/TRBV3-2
CASSHHRGNSPLHF
TGTGCCAGCAGCCATCACAGGGGGAATTCACCCCTCCACTTT
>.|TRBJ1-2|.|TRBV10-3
CAIRGLGYTF
TGTGCCATCAGAGGGTTAGGCTACACCTTC
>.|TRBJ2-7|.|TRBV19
CASSIGLGTDDLYEQYF
TGTGCCAGTAGTATAGGCCTCGGGACGGATGATCTCTACGAGCAGTACTTC
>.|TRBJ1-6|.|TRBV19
CASSIDLNRSPLHF
TGTGCCAGTAGTATAGATTTGAACCGGTCACCCCTCCACTTT